A selection of T cell receptor beta chains follows, all from one sample in a study of blood T cell repertoires in COVID-19. Profiling relied on immunoSEQ multiplex PCR, and the TCRdb table lists in-frame clones only, not all of them. Of more than 60,000 clones in the sample, around 90% were seen once. The sample taken for sequencing was peripheral blood. Receptor source: an older woman with COVID-19, enrolled during active disease. Both conserved end residues are part of each CDR3. A D gene is named only where the DNA matches it firmly. Only some rows state a clone size, as once, few, many or a class for expanded clones.

cdr3_length,d_call,j_call,clone_size,v_call,cdr3_nt,cdr3_aa
13,.,TRBJ2-1,.,TRBV11-3,TGTGCCAGCAGCTTGTTTGAGAGGGATGAGCAGTTCTTC,CASSLFERDEQFF
12,.,TRBJ2-3,.,TRBV5-1,TGCGCCAGCAGAATAAACACAGATACGCAGTATTTT,CASRINTDTQYF
14,TRBD1,TRBJ1-2,.,TRBV6-6,TGTGCCAGCAGTCCCTCCCAGCTTCAGGGGGCCTGGACCTTC,CASSPSQLQGAWTF
12,.,TRBJ2-2,.,TRBV19,TGTGCCAGTAGTTTTTCGACCGGGGAGCTGTTTTTT,CASSFSTGELFF
14,.,TRBJ1-1,.,TRBV27,TGTGCCAGCAGTTTAGGACTTCCGAACACTGAAGCTTTCTTT,CASSLGLPNTEAFF
12,.,TRBJ2-3,.,TRBV6-1,TGTGCCAGCAGTGAAGCGCATCAGACGCAGTATTTT,CASSEAHQTQYF
18,TRBD2,TRBJ2-2,.,TRBV18,TGTGCCAGCTCACCCCCTTTCGGTCAGCGGGGGGGCCCCGGGGAGCTGTTTTTT,CASSPPFGQRGGPGELFF
14,TRBD1,TRBJ1-1,.,TRBV7-9,TGTGCCAGCAGCTTAGAGGGGGCGGGTACTGAAGCTTTCTTT,CASSLEGAGTEAFF
19,TRBD2,TRBJ2-1,.,TRBV30,TGTGCCTGGAATCTGGGGCAGCCGAGCGGACTAGCGGGAGTAAATGAGCAGTTCTTC,CAWNLGQPSGLAGVNEQFF
16,TRBD1,TRBJ1-1,.,TRBV4-1,TGCGCCAGCAGCCAAGATCCGGGACAGACGAACACTGAAGCTTTCTTT,CASSQDPGQTNTEAFF
15,TRBD1,TRBJ1-4,.,TRBV11-3,TGTGCCAGCAGCTTAAATGGACAGGCTAATGAAAAACTGTTTTTT,CASSLNGQANEKLFF
14,.,TRBJ2-3,.,TRBV4-3,TGCGCCAGCAGCCAAGACTCCAGGGAGGTTACGCAGTATTTT,CASSQDSREVTQYF
17,TRBD1,TRBJ2-2,.,TRBV18,TGTGCCAGCTCACCACGGGAAGGGGGCTCGGACACCGGGGAGCTGTTTTTT,CASSPREGGSDTGELFF
14,TRBD1,TRBJ1-1,.,TRBV6-2/TRBV6-3,TGTGCCAGCAGTTACTTGGGACAGGGGATTGAAGCTTTCTTT,CASSYLGQGIEAFF
14,.,TRBJ2-1,.,TRBV6-5,TGTGCCAGCACCCCTAGCCGTATCTACAATGAGCAGTTCTTC,CASTPSRIYNEQFF
15,.,TRBJ2-5,.,TRBV6-5,TGTGCCAGCAGTTACCGGTTAGCTCATCAAGAGACCCAGTACTTC,CASSYRLAHQETQYF
13,.,TRBJ2-7,.,TRBV5-1,TGCGCCAGCAGCTTGGCAGGGGGGCGCGAGCAGTACTTC,CASSLAGGREQYF
15,.,TRBJ1-1,.,TRBV27,TGTGCCAGCAGCCCAAGGGGAGGGAAGAACACTGAAGCTTTCTTT,CASSPRGGKNTEAFF
16,TRBD1,TRBJ2-7,once,TRBV7-9,TGTGCCAGCAGCTTAGAGGTAGGGGGCGGTTCCTACGAGCAGTACTTC,CASSLEVGGGSYEQYF
14,.,TRBJ2-7,.,TRBV5-4,TGTGCCAGCAGCTTGGAATCGCGGGTCGGCGAGCAGTACTTC,CASSLESRVGEQYF
18,TRBD1,TRBJ2-6,.,TRBV4-1,TGCGCCAGCAGCCAAGGACAGGGAACCCGCTCTGGGGCCAACGTCCTGACTTTC,CASSQGQGTRSGANVLTF
14,TRBD1,TRBJ2-1,.,TRBV15,TGTGCCACCAGCCGGGACAGGGCCTACAATGAGCAGTTCTTC,CATSRDRAYNEQFF
15,.,TRBJ2-7,.,TRBV4-3,TGCGCCAGCAGCCAAGAAACTCCGAGCTCCTACGAGCAGTACTTC,CASSQETPSSYEQYF
13,TRBD1,TRBJ1-1,.,TRBV12-3/TRBV12-4,TGTGCCAGCAGTTTCCAGGGGGGCACTGAAGCTTTCTTT,CASSFQGGTEAFF
15,.,TRBJ1-5,.,TRBV4-3,TGCGCCAGCAGCCAAGACCAGAATAGCAATCAGCCCCAGCATTTT,CASSQDQNSNQPQHF
14,.,TRBJ1-2,.,TRBV5-5,TGTGCCAGCAGCACCAACACGGGTAACTATGGCTACACCTTC,CASSTNTGNYGYTF
15,.,TRBJ1-1,.,TRBV25-1,TGTGCCAGCAGTCCCCCGGTGACCCAGGGCACTGAAGCTTTCTTT,CASSPPVTQGTEAFF
15,.,TRBJ1-6,.,TRBV6-6,TGTGCCAGCAGCCCCCAAGGGGCTGCTAATTCACCCCTCCACTTT,CASSPQGAANSPLHF
14,.,TRBJ2-1,.,TRBV7-2,TGTGCCAGCAGCTTAGCGAGTGGGCACAATGAGCAGTTCTTC,CASSLASGHNEQFF
14,TRBD1,TRBJ2-7,.,TRBV15,TGTGCCACCAGCAGGAACAGGGGGGCGAACGAGCAGTACTTC,CATSRNRGANEQYF
13,.,TRBJ2-1,.,TRBV12-3/TRBV12-4,TGTGCCAGCACCCCGACAGGCCACAATGAGCAGTTCTTC,CASTPTGHNEQFF
16,.,TRBJ1-5,.,TRBV7-8,TGTGCCAGCAGCTTAGGTCGTAGCAGGGAGGGTCAGCCCCAGCATTTT,CASSLGRSREGQPQHF
17,TRBD2,TRBJ2-7,few,TRBV18,TGTGCCAGCTCAACCTCGGCGGGAGGAATCCACTCCTACGAGCAGTACTTC,CASSTSAGGIHSYEQYF
15,TRBD1,TRBJ1-6,few,TRBV18,TGTGCCAGCTCACCTGACAGGGCAGGGAATTCACCCCTCCACTTT,CASSPDRAGNSPLHF
15,.,TRBJ1-5,.,TRBV19,TGTGCCACAAGAGGCCGGGCAGGGGTAAATCAGCCCCAGCATTTT,CATRGRAGVNQPQHF
16,TRBD1,TRBJ1-5,once,TRBV19,TGTGCCAGTACCCTCAGACAGGGCGTTAGCAATCAGCCCCAGCATTTT,CASTLRQGVSNQPQHF
14,.,TRBJ2-1,.,TRBV27,TGTGCCAGCAGTTTCCTCGGGGGAAGCGATGAGCAGTTCTTC,CASSFLGGSDEQFF
13,.,TRBJ1-1,.,TRBV12-3/TRBV12-4,TGTGCCAGCAGTTTAATGTCCTACACTGAAGCTTTCTTT,CASSLMSYTEAFF
16,TRBD1,TRBJ2-1,.,TRBV7-2,TGTGCCAGCAGCCCCGCCGGGACAGGGGGTCGGAATGAGCAGTTCTTC,CASSPAGTGGRNEQFF
14,TRBD1,TRBJ1-2,.,TRBV30,TGTGCCTGGAGGGGACAGGGCAGGAACTATGGCTACACCTTC,CAWRGQGRNYGYTF
14,.,TRBJ2-7,few,TRBV5-1,TGCGCCAGCAGCTTGGCCAGGTCCAACTACGAGCAGTACTTC,CASSLARSNYEQYF